One and the same sample provided the 26 T cell receptor beta chains below, sequenced in a study of blood T cell repertoires in COVID-19. Assay used: immunoSEQ multiplex PCR; TCRdb lists only in-frame clones, some missing. Found here are about 140,000 clones, 84% of them singletons; the top ten hold approximately 10%. The sequenced material came from peripheral blood. These receptors were collected from a man in his sixties with active or convalescent COVID-19.

In its sample, this clone was seen a few times. The rearrangement uses TRBV7-2 and TRBJ2-7; 12 bases match TRBD2. Looked up from germline, CDR1 is SGHTA and CDR2 is FQGNSA. The CDR3 loop spans 15 amino acids. V dropped 5 bases and J dropped 5; count of bases not matched to a gene: 7. DNA of the CDR3: TGTGCCAGCAGCCTTGCTAGCGGGGGGGACCACGAGCAGTACTTC. This translates into CASSLASGGDHEQYF.

The chain links TRBV24-1 to TRBJ2-1, with 11 bases lining up with TRBD1. V gave up 3 bases and J gave up 8 bases; unmatched junction bases: 5. This CDR3 spans 15 amino acids. Germline-derived CDR1 and CDR2 are KGHDR and SFDVKD. This CDR3 is CATSDADRGLDEQFF. The DNA for the CDR3 is TGTGCCACCAGTGATGCGGACAGGGGGCTCGATGAGCAGTTCTTC.

This clone appeared a single time. V gene TRBV6-5 combines with J gene TRBJ2-3, with D maybe TRBD2 (5 bases). V was pared by 6 bases and J by 2 bases, with 12 bases between. From germline, CDR1 is MNHEY and CDR2 SVGAGI. The CDR3 consists of 14 residues. CDR3 coding DNA: TGTGCCAGCAGGTTCGGACTCTCCACAGATACGCAGTATTTT. Amino acids: CASRFGLSTDTQYF.

The chain combines TRBV5-1 with TRBJ2-7, with D hard to call. The CDR3 extends over 14 amino acids. Germline V gene lookup returns CDR1 SGHRS and CDR2 YFSETQ. The ends were cut back, 1 base at V and 0 bases at J, with 8 bases in the middle. CDR3 region: CASSLSGSSYEQYV. In DNA form, the CDR3 reads TGCGCCAGCAGCTTGTCAGGCAGCTCCTACGAGCAGTACGTC.

The chain links TRBV18 to TRBJ2-7, with 9 bases that match TRBD1. V was clipped by 4 bases and J by 2 bases; unmatched bases: 3. CDR3 length equals 14 residues. Germline CDR1 KGHSH, CDR2 LQKENI. CDR3 nucleotide sequence: TGTGCCAGCTCACAAAGGGACAGGGCCTACGAGCAGTACTTC. Translated: CASSQRDRAYEQYF.

The chain employs TRBV10-1 and TRBJ2-1, with 11 bases matching TRBD1. The CDR3 totals 14 residues. Germline V gene lookup returns CDR1 WNHNN and CDR2 SYGVQD (reference sequence). V was clipped by 6 bases and J by 10 bases; unmatched bases: 8. DNA of the CDR3: TGCGCCAGCAGCCCCTGGACAGGGGGCGGAGAGCAGTTCTTC. This translates into CASSPWTGGGEQFF.

Turning to this clone: Additional DNA sequences in this sample encode the identical CDR3. The V call is TRBV9, the J call TRBJ2-2; D is ambiguous. Germline V gene lookup returns CDR1 SGDLS and CDR2 YYNGEE. CDR3 length: 12 amino acids. The V gene lost 0 bases and the J gene lost 7 bases, with 4 bases spanning the gap. For the CDR3, the DNA is TGTGCCAGCAGCGTAGGTCTCGGGGAGCTGTTTTTT. Translating it yields CASSVGLGELFF.

V and J are TRBV30 and TRBJ1-1; 12 bases are shared with TRBD1. Germline V gives CDR1 GTSNPN, CDR2 SVGIG (reference sequence). V lost 4 bases, J lost 4 bases, and 13 bases stayed unmatched. CDR3 size: 17 residues. The CDR3 is CAWNPGTGGRWSTEAFF. CDR3 DNA: TGTGCCTGGAATCCCGGGACAGGGGGCCGGTGGAGCACTGAAGCTTTCTTT.

The rearrangement links TRBV9 to TRBJ2-5; D is possibly TRBD2 (6 bases). Trimming took off 0 bases at V and 5 bases at J, with 11 bases between the two ends. Germline V CDR1 and CDR2: SGDLS, YYNGEE. CDR3 length: 14 amino acids. CDR3 residues: CASSVGRGRETQYF. In DNA form, the CDR3 reads TGTGCCAGCAGCGTAGGCCGGGGGAGGGAGACCCAGTACTTC.

This clone was seen a few times. In nucleotides, the CDR3 is TGTGCCAGCTCACCTTCGGCCGGGACAGGGTTGGGCTACACCTTC. The encoded protein is CASSPSAGTGLGYTF. The gene calls are TRBV18 and TRBJ1-2; 9 bases fit TRBD1. This CDR3 has 15 residues. CDR1 KGHSH and CDR2 LQKENI come from the germline V gene. The ends lost 3 bases at V and 8 bases at J; junction bases unmatched: 10.

The chain is built from TRBV2 and TRBJ2-5; D possibly corresponds to TRBD2 (6 bases). The CDR3 runs to 12 residues. Trimming left V 7 bases short and J 7 bases short, with 13 bases between. The germline V gene encodes CDR1 SNHLY and CDR2 FYNNEI. In DNA, the CDR3 is TGTGCCAGCACTCGGGTCGGGGGGACCCAGTACTTC. Amino acids: CASTRVGGTQYF.

The chain joins TRBV5-6 to TRBJ1-3; D is unresolved. The CDR3 has 15 residues. The ends were cut back, 3 bases at V and 2 bases at J, with 12 bases in the middle. Germline lookup yields CDR1 SGHDT and CDR2 YYEEEE. The CDR3 here is CASSSSRVPGNTIYF. The CDR3 DNA sequence: TGTGCCAGCAGCTCCTCCCGTGTCCCTGGAAACACCATATATTTT.

This chain links TRBV7-9 with TRBJ1-2; 7 bases fit TRBD1. Trimming cost V 5 bases and J 4 bases; bases outside gene matches: 7. The CDR3 runs to 14 residues. Looked up from germline, CDR1 is SEHNR and CDR2 is FQNEAQ (reference sequence). In DNA form, the CDR3 reads TGTGCCAGCAGCGCCGGGACAGCGATCTATGGCTACACCTTC. It yields the protein CASSAGTAIYGYTF.

The table lists this clone with many counts. This sequence joins TRBV7-9 and TRBJ1-1; D might be TRBD1 (5 bases). Germline CDR1 reads SEHNR; CDR2 reads FQNEAQ (reference sequence). V lost 8 bases to trimming and J lost 4 bases, with 14 bases between them. CDR3 size: 13 residues. CDR3 coding DNA: TGTGCCAGCTCTGGGGGGTTGGGCACTGAAGCTTTCTTT. It encodes CASSGGLGTEAFF.

A few counts support this clone. This CDR3 is CASSQAAVTGSNEQFF. In nucleotides, the CDR3 is TGTGCCAGCAGCCAAGCGGCGGTGACAGGGTCTAATGAGCAGTTCTTC. The chain employs TRBV3-1 (or the pseudogene TRBV3-2) and TRBJ2-1, with 7 bases identical to TRBD1. After removal of 1 base from V and 7 bases from J, the junction contained 10 bases not matched to a gene. Germline values: CDR1 LGHDT, CDR2 YNNKEL (reference sequence). The CDR3 has 16 amino acids.

This chain links TRBV4-3 with TRBJ1-6; TRBD1 might be the D (5 bases). Germline CDR1 is LGHNA and CDR2 is YSLEER. Trimming pared 2 bases from V and 7 bases from J, leaving 9 bases between. CDR3 length: 14 residues. CDR3 protein: CASSQPGLNSPLHF. The CDR3, as DNA: TGCGCCAGCAGCCAACCAGGGCTGAATTCACCCCTCCACTTT.

V gene TRBV5-3 combines with J gene TRBJ1-2, with 8 bases fitting TRBD1. TRBV5-3 is noted as an ORF with a role that remains uncertain. CDR3 size: 15 residues. The V gene end was trimmed by 3 bases and the J gene end by 8 bases; junction bases not matched to a gene: 12. The CDR3 reads CARSSGQGGVGGYTF. The CDR3, as DNA: TGTGCCAGAAGCTCCGGACAGGGAGGAGTAGGAGGCTACACCTTC.

This chain uses TRBV6-2 or TRBV6-3 with TRBJ1-1; 9 bases match TRBD1. Trimming cost V 0 bases and J 8 bases; bases outside gene matches: 10. In germline, CDR1 is MNHEY, CDR2 SVGEGT. The CDR3 extends over 16 amino acids. The CDR3 DNA reads TGTGCCAGCAGTTACTCGATCGCCCCGGGACAGGGAGAAGCTTTCTTT. Protein sequence: CASSYSIAPGQGEAFF.

This chain uses TRBV7-2 with TRBJ2-3; D might be TRBD2 (6 bases). V gave up 1 base and J gave up 4 bases, with 15 bases separating them. The CDR3 totals 16 residues. Germline V lookup: CDR1 SGHTA, CDR2 FQGNSA. The CDR3 is CASSLVPGEGADTQYF. The CDR3, as DNA: TGTGCCAGCAGCTTAGTACCGGGAGAAGGGGCAGATACGCAGTATTTT.

J is TRBJ1-5 and V is TRBV4-1; D gene unclear. This CDR3 is built from 18 residues. V was pared by 0 bases and J by 9 bases, with 24 bases between. Looked up from germline, CDR1 is MGHRA and CDR2 is YSYEKL. As DNA, the CDR3 is TGCGCCAGCAGCCAAGATGTAAGAGTATCGGGAGGAAGGATGCCCCAGCATTTT. It specifies CASSQDVRVSGGRMPQHF.

CDR3 coding DNA: TGCGCCAGCAGCCCCGACAGCTCTGGAAACACCATATATTTT. It yields the protein CASSPDSSGNTIYF. The V gene is TRBV10-1, the J gene TRBJ1-3, with D possibly being TRBD1 (5 bases). Trimming removed 6 bases from V and 0 bases from J, with 9 bases in between. This CDR3 has 14 residues. Germline V lookup: CDR1 WNHNN, CDR2 SYGVQD (reference sequence).

V and J are TRBV6-6 and TRBJ1-2; 7 bases fit TRBD1. Trimming at V came to 2 bases and at J to 5 bases, leaving 5 bases not matched to a gene. The germline V gene has CDR1 MNHNY and CDR2 SVGAGI (reference sequence). There are 14 residues in the CDR3. The CDR3 reads CASSYTGVGYGYTF. CDR3 in DNA: TGTGCCAGCAGTTACACAGGGGTGGGGTATGGCTACACCTTC.

This clone appeared a single time. The genes are TRBV25-1 and TRBJ1-2; weak D call: TRBD1 (6 bases). Trimming removed 6 bases from V and 2 bases from J, with 10 bases in between. The CDR3 is 13 residues long. The germline V gene has CDR1 MGHDK and CDR2 SYGVNS. The CDR3 protein is CASRGGGNYGYTF. The DNA of the CDR3 is TGTGCCAGCAGAGGGGGGGGGAACTATGGCTACACCTTC.

The chain combines TRBV7-9 with TRBJ1-4; 7 bases are a match to TRBD1. This CDR3 comprises 15 residues. With 4 bases clipped from V and 5 bases from J, the junction kept 7 bases outside the gene matches. CDR1 is SEHNR, CDR2 FQNEAQ, per germline (reference sequence). In DNA, the CDR3 is TGTGCCAGCAGCTCGCCCGGGACAGCGAATGAAAAACTGTTTTTT. Protein: CASSSPGTANEKLFF.

This clone occurred a few times. The V call is TRBV19, the J call TRBJ1-6, with TRBD1 matching over 7 bases. Germline V CDR1 and CDR2: LNHDA, SQIVND (reference sequence). Germline trimming cut 0 bases from V and 11 bases from J; bases unmatched to any gene: 7. This CDR3 comprises 15 residues. The CDR3 DNA sequence: TGTGCCAGTAGTATAGATGCAGGGGGAGAGGCACCCCTCCACTTT. This translates into CASSIDAGGEAPLHF.

This chain joins TRBV19 and TRBJ2-5, with D possibly matching TRBD2 (5 bases). The CDR3 is 18 residues long. CDR1 LNHDA and CDR2 SQIVND come from the germline V gene (reference sequence). Trimming took 1 base from V and 4 from J, leaving 22 bases between them. The CDR3 DNA is TGTGCCAGTAGTATAGCGGGCGGCGGCAGAGGGTGGGCAGAGACCCAGTACTTC. Amino acid sequence: CASSIAGGGRGWAETQYF. Drawing the rest from reference TRBV19 and TRBJ2-5, the complete variable domain is DGGITQSPKYLFRKEGQNVTLSCEQNLNHDAMYWYRQDPGQGLRLIYYSQIVNDFQKGDIAEGYSVSREKKESFPLTVTSAQKNPTAFYLCASSIAGGGRGWAETQYFGPGTRLLVL.